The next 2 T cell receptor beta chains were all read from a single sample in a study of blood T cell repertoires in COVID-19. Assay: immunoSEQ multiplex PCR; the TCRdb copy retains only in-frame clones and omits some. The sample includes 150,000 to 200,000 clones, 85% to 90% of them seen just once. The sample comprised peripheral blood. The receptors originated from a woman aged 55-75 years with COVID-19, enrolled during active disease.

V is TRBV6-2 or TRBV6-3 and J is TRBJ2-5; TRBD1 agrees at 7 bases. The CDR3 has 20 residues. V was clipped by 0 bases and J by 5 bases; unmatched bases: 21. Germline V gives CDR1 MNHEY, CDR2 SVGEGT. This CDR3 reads CASSYSSNQTWRQGRETQYF. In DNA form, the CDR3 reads TGTGCCAGCAGTTACTCGAGTAATCAGACGTGGAGACAGGGCCGTGAGACCCAGTACTTC.

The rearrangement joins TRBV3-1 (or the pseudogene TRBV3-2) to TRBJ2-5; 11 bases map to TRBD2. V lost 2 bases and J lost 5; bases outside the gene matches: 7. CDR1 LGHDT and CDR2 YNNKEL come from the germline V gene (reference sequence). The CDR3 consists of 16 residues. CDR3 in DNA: TGTGCCAGCAGCCAATCTACTAGCGGGAGCCTGGAGACCCAGTACTTC. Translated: CASSQSTSGSLETQYF.